This T cell receptor (beta chain) came from a study of identical twins. Via MiXCR, TCRdb re-called the 5' RACE reads, giving one row per CDR3 protein. The profile covers under 1 million distinct CDR3 sequences, with approximately 13% appearing a single time and around 1.6% taken by the ten largest. The CDR3 has 14 residues. In germline, CDR1 is MNHEY, CDR2 SMNVEV (reference sequence). V was cut by 3 bases and J by 1 base, with 9 bases left in between. This clonotype was observed a few times. The sample was also linked to a second study, of yellow fever vaccine responses in identical twins.

The receptor's source is a woman between 18 and 30 years old in good health. The rearrangement uses TRBV27 and TRBJ1-2; D unresolved. Material: PBMCs. DNA of the CDR3: TGTGCCAGCAGTTTCGGGCGGAGTAACTATGGCTACACCTTC. This translates into CASSFGRSNYGYTF.